The sequence of this T cell receptor (beta chain) was determined in a study of cytomegalovirus exposure and HLA in healthy donors. The PCR contained 60 Vbeta and 13 Jbeta primers. The assay was immunoSEQ multiplex PCR, and TCRdb's table has in-frame clones only and misses some. This table has 80,000 or so clones, approximately 78% appearing once. This CDR3 spans 16 amino acids. With V trimmed by 5 bases and J by 7 bases, 12 bases remained unmatched. Looked up from germline, CDR1 is MNHEY and CDR2 is SMNVEV (reference sequence). The sample comprised PBMCs. The chain employs TRBV27 and TRBJ2-1; 9 bases map to TRBD1. This TCR derives from a man between 35 and 55 years old in good health and CMV-seronegative. CDR3 amino acids: CASSKNRGRGWNEQFF. Here the CDR3 DNA reads TGTGCCAGCAGTAAGAACAGGGGGCGCGGATGGAATGAGCAGTTCTTC.